This paragraph reports one TCR beta chain. The data were taken from a study of blood T cell repertoires in COVID-19. Across the study: COVID-19 samples, acute and convalescent, were from the United States, Italy and Spain. PBMCs, B-cell-depleted T cells, or T cells were the source of the cDNA or gDNA that made up the material.

Source study methods: Amplification of reference gene primers was used by the study to estimate nucleated cell counts. Measured with immunoSEQ multiplex PCR; TCRdb has only the in-frame clones, and not every one. V, J and clone size are taken as reported in that table, and D and trimming were inferred from the DNA itself. The repertoire holds about 260,000 clones, with approximately 87% as singletons. This TCR was sampled from a middle-aged woman who had recovered from COVID-19. The source material was peripheral blood.

As DNA, the CDR3 is TGCGCCAGCAGCCAAGTCGATATGGGACTGAGCTCCTACAATGAGCAGTTCTTC. Translated: CASSQVDMGLSSYNEQFF. The chain is built from TRBV4-1 and TRBJ2-1, with a possible D match to TRBD2 (6 bases). This CDR3 has 18 amino acids. Trimming shortened V by 1 base and J by 0 bases, and 16 bases separated the two germline ends. Germline CDR1 reads MGHRA; CDR2 reads YSYEKL.